This TCR beta chain was sequenced for a study of blood T cell repertoires in COVID-19. V was clipped by 0 bases and J by 0 bases, with 18 bases between them. This CDR3 region has 19 residues. The germline V gene encodes CDR1 SGHVS and CDR2 FNYEAQ. Per the authors' pipeline: Reference gene primer amplification in the assay estimated nucleated cell counts. Sequenced by immunoSEQ multiplex PCR; TCRdb stores in-frame clones only, minus some. V, J and clone size are those of that table, while D and trimming were read from the DNA. The data hold around 200,000 clones, with 80% to 90% observed a single time.

This clonotype was sampled from a man in his 60s who had recovered from COVID-19. This rearrangement joins TRBV7-6 to TRBJ2-1, with D perhaps matching TRBD2 (7 bases). What was sequenced was peripheral blood. The CDR3 DNA reads as TGTGCCAGCAGCTTAGCGAGAGGGAGGGACACAGGCTCCTACAATGAGCAGTTCTTC. This sequence encodes CASSLARGRDTGSYNEQFF.